These 7 T cell receptor beta chains originate from one sample sequenced in a study of pediatric ulcerative colitis. The assay was immunoSEQ multiplex PCR, and TCRdb's table has in-frame clones only and misses some. The sample includes roughly 54,000 clones, approximately 87% of them seen just once. Source material: blood. The receptors stem from a boy aged 5-17 years who was a control in a study of pediatric ulcerative colitis.

The rearrangement joins TRBV7-2 to TRBJ2-1; TRBD2 matches at 10 bases. Per the germline V gene, CDR1 is SGHTA and CDR2 is FQGNSA. The CDR3 has 15 amino acids. The junction had 4 bases not matched to a gene; V was cut back by 4 bases and J by 4 bases. CDR3 in amino acids: CASSWWTSGYNEQFF. The DNA of the CDR3 is TGTGCCAGCAGCTGGTGGACTAGCGGTTACAATGAGCAGTTCTTC. Looking up the rest from reference TRBV7-2 and TRBJ2-1 gives the full variable domain: GAGVSQSPSNKVTEKGKDVELRCDPISGHTALYWYRQSLGQGLEFLIYFQGNSAPDKSGLPSDRFSAERTGGSVSTLTIQRTQQEDSAVYLCASSWWTSGYNEQFFGPGTRLTVL.

This chain links TRBV30 with TRBJ2-7, with 9 bases aligning to TRBD1. Unmatched junction bases numbered 11, after V lost 3 bases and J lost 2 bases. CDR3 length: 16 residues. Germline V gives CDR1 GTSNPN, CDR2 SVGIG (reference sequence). The CDR3 sequence is CAWRAWTGDSTYEQYF. CDR3 sequence (DNA): TGTGCCTGGAGGGCATGGACAGGGGACAGTACCTACGAGCAGTACTTC.

The CDR3 DNA reads TGTGCCAGCAGAGATGGACAGGTTAACACTGAAGCTTTCTTT. Its translation is CASRDGQVNTEAFF. The V and J genes are TRBV25-1 and TRBJ1-1; 7 bases are shared with TRBD1. V trimming: 6 bases; J trimming: 2 bases; junction bases outside the gene matches: 6. This CDR3 has 14 amino acids. Germline V gene sequence: CDR1 MGHDK, CDR2 SYGVNS.

V usage is TRBV6-5 and J usage is TRBJ2-7; weak D call: TRBD1 (5 bases). The length of the CDR3 is 15 residues. V lost 0 bases and J lost 2, with 11 bases in between. CDR1 is MNHEY, CDR2 SVGAGI, per germline. The CDR3 nucleotides read TGTGCCAGCAGTTACTCATCAGACAGAGCCTACGAGCAGTACTTC. Protein sequence: CASSYSSDRAYEQYF.

The chain joins TRBV19 to TRBJ2-1; D may be TRBD1 (7 bases). V dropped 4 bases and J dropped 5 bases, with 21 bases sitting between them. CDR1 and CDR2 (germline): LNHDA, SQIVND (reference sequence). The CDR3 is 17 residues long. Here the CDR3 DNA reads TGTGCCAGTAGTAACACGGGGACGGGCAGGGGGGACAATGAGCAGTTCTTC. It yields the protein CASSNTGTGRGDNEQFF.

The genes are TRBV18 and TRBJ1-3; the D is unclear. Trimming cost V 6 bases and J 0 bases, with 9 bases left between them. This CDR3 spans 14 amino acids. Germline loops: CDR1 KGHSH, CDR2 LQKENI. In DNA, the CDR3 is TGTGCCAGCTCCCCTAACAGCTCTGGAAACACCATATATTTT. This translates into CASSPNSSGNTIYF. The full variable domain, its missing parts supplied by reference TRBV18 and TRBJ1-3, is NAGVMQNPRHLVRRRGQEARLRCSPMKGHSHVYWYRQLPEEGLKFMVYLQKENIIDESGMPKERFSAEFPKEGPSILRIQQVVRGDSAAYFCASSPNSSGNTIYFGEGSWLTVV.

The J gene is TRBJ2-7, the V gene TRBV10-3; D ambiguous. Germline values: CDR1 ENHRY, CDR2 SYGVKD. There are 15 residues in the CDR3. Trimming pared 6 bases from V and 0 bases from J, leaving 15 bases between. The CDR3 spells CAISTLTPNSYEQYF. DNA for the CDR3: TGTGCCATCAGCACCTTGACACCAAACTCCTACGAGCAGTACTTC.